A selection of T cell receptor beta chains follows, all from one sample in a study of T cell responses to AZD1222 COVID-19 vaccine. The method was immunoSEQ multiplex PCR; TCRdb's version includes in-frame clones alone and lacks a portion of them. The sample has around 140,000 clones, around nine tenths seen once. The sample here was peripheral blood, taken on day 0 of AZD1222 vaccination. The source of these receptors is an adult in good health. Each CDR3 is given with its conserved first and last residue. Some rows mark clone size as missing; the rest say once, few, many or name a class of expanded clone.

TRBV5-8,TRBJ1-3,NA,CASSPGQSGNTIYF
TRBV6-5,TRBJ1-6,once,CASSYFPGTGSSPLHF
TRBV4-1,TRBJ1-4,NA,CASSQDGGRGEKLFF
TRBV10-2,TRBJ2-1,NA,CASSESSQGEQFF
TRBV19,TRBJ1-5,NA,CASSTLDRGGNQPQHF
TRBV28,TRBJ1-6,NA,CASSSWLRSSYNSPLHF
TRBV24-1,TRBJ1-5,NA,CATSDPTASNQPQHF
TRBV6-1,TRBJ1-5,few,CASSDTQGLNQPQHF
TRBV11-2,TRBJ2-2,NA,CASILGGGGTGELFF
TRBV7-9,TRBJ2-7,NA,CASSLEVGAGEQYF
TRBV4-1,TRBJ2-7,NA,CASSPPLKSEQYF
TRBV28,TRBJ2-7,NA,CASSLWGQGQGQYF
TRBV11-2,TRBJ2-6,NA,CASSLTVSGANVLTF
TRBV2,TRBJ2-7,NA,CASRGRGHSYEQYF
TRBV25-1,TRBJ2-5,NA,CASRTLQETQYF
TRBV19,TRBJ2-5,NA,CASSPLTSGIFQETQYF
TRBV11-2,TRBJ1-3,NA,CASSFLPTGGGNTIYF
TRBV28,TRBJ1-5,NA,CASSLREGWNQPQHF
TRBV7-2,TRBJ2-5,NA,CASSPGTASYMYQETQYF
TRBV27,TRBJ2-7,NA,CASSGAGGWYEQYF
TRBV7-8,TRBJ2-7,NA,CASSGLGGGAFYEQYF
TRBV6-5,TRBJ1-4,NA,CASSTGGATNEKLFF
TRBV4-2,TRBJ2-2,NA,CASSQYPPGLAGGPRTGELFF
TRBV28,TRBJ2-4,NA,CASSHYLGKPNIQYF
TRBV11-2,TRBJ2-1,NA,CASSSRGRVHNEQFF
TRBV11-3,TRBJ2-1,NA,CASSARDRLGQNEQFF
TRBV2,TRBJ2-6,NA,CASSGQANVLTF
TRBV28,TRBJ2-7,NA,CASSTSTGQLYEQYF
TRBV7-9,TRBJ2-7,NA,CASSKNTGEVQYF
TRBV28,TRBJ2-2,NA,CASSLVSAGGTGELFF
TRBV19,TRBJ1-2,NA,CASSIKGGTLAGYTF
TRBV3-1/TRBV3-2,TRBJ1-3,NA,CASSHRPVSGNTIYF
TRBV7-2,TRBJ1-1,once,CASSGYRGENTEAFF
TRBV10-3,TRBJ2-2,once,CATFADANTGELFF
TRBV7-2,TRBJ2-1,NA,CASSLRTDNEQFF
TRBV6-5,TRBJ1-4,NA,CASRGQGAEKLFF
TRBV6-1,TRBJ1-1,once,CASSEQTLPFF
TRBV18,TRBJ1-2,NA,CASSPPGQGYGYTF
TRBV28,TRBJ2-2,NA,CASSLSGELFF
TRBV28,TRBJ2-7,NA,CASRPPGTSGSLSSYEQYF
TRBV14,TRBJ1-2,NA,CASSQMGRANYGYTF
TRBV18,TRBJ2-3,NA,CASSLGQGRYPADTQYF
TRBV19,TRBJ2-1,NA,CASRVDSYNEQFF
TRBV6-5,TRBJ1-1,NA,CASSYGGENTEAFF
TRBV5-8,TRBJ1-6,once,CASRRRAFRNSPLHF
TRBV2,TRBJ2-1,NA,CASMWDSSYNEQFF
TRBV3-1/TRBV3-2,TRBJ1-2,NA,CASSQVFRAGYTF
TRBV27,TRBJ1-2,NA,CASSLGQFYGYTF
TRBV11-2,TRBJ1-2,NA,CASSPLGINYGYTF
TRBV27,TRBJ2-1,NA,CASSYGGSSYNEQFF
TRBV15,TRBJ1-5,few,CATSNWDSTNQPQHF
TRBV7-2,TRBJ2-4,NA,CASSSPAVAKNIQYF
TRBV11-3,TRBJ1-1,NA,CASSEEQDTEAFF
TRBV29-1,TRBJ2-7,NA,CSVEGGVNEQYF
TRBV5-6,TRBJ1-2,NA,CASSLVVESGYTF
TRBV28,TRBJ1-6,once,CASSLDGQNSPLHF
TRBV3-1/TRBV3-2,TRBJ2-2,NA,CASSQHAWENTGELFF
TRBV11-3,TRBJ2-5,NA,CASSTGTSGGVYQETQYF
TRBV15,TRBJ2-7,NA,CATGHRQGGYEQYF